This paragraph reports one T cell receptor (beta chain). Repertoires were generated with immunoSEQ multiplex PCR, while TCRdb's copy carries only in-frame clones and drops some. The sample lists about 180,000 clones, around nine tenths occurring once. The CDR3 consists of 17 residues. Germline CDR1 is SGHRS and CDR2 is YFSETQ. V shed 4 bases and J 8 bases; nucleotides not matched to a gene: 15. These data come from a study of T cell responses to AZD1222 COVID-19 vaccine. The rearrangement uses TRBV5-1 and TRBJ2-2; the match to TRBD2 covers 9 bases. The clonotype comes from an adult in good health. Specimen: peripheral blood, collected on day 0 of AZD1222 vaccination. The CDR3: CASSHNGAAGGIGELFF. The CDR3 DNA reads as TGCGCCAGCAGCCATAACGGCGCGGCGGGAGGGATAGGGGAGCTGTTTTTT. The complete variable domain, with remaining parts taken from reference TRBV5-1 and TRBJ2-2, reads KAGVTQTPRYLIKTRGQQVTLSCSPISGHRSVSWYQQTPGQGLQFLFEYFSETQRNKGNFPGRFSGRQFSNSRSEMNVSTLELGDSALYLCASSHNGAAGGIGELFFGEGSRLTVL.